A selection of T cell receptor beta chains follows, all from one sample in a study of blood T cell repertoires in COVID-19. Using immunoSEQ multiplex PCR, the repertoire was profiled, and TCRdb retains in-frame clones only, with some absent. Among about 160,000 clones listed, approximately 80% were seen once. What was sequenced was peripheral blood. The source is a woman in her forties with COVID-19, enrolled during active disease. CDR3s leave out the opening cysteine and the closing phenylalanine or tryptophan. D genes are given only for firm matches.

J gene | V gene | D gene | CDR3 protein
TRBJ2-7 | TRBV2 | TRBD1 | ASIAPSRTGGTRQY
TRBJ2-1 | TRBV7-8 | TRBD1 | ASSQTGYSYNEQF
TRBJ1-6 | TRBV27 | TRBD1 | ASSFITGVYNSPLH
TRBJ2-3 | TRBV6-5 | TRBD1 | ASSLQGITDTQY
TRBJ2-6 | TRBV28 | NA | ASSRLGPGGVTSGANVLT
TRBJ1-1 | TRBV2 | TRBD1 | ASNSGTGADTEAF
TRBJ1-5 | TRBV2 | TRBD1 | ASSGDRPSNQPQH
TRBJ2-5 | TRBV7-3 | NA | ASSNRTHQETQY
TRBJ1-2 | TRBV19 | TRBD1 | ASSISGGLWYGYT
TRBJ1-5 | TRBV7-8 | NA | ASSLGRVSNQPQH
TRBJ1-4 | TRBV6-5 | TRBD1 | ASSRTGGDEKLF
TRBJ1-6 | TRBV10-2 | NA | ASRKEANSPLH
TRBJ2-1 | TRBV5-5 | NA | ASSKNRRQEYNEQF
TRBJ2-5 | TRBV24-1 | TRBD2 | ATSEPGLAGGQETQY
TRBJ2-7 | TRBV5-5 | NA | ASSLESGAYEQY
TRBJ2-5 | TRBV28 | NA | ASNERTRQVQETQY
TRBJ1-6 | TRBV5-1 | TRBD1 | ASSSGTGADSPLH
TRBJ2-7 | TRBV28 | TRBD1 | ASSLWQGVAYEQY
TRBJ1-2 | TRBV2 | TRBD1 | ASRQGGDYGYT
TRBJ1-1 | TRBV12-3/TRBV12-4 | NA | ASTNRAGVEAF
TRBJ1-1 | TRBV19 | TRBD1 | ASSRNRGNTEAF
TRBJ2-1 | TRBV11-2 | TRBD2 | ASSPGTTEWNEQF
TRBJ1-3 | TRBV6-1 | NA | ASSEGTAGNTIY
TRBJ1-1 | TRBV7-9 | NA | ASSLNRAGSEAF
TRBJ2-1 | TRBV4-2 | TRBD2 | ASSQEWEGGYNEQF
TRBJ1-1 | TRBV6-1 | TRBD1 | ASSEVQGSTEAF
TRBJ2-1 | TRBV4-1 | NA | ASSQGGDHGQF
TRBJ2-1 | TRBV27 | TRBD2 | ASSSEGLPYNEQF
TRBJ1-6 | TRBV5-6 | NA | ASSQSGLSNSPLH
TRBJ2-1 | TRBV7-9 | TRBD2 | ASSIGLAGDNEQF
TRBJ2-7 | TRBV28 | TRBD1 | ASRTTGESYEQY
TRBJ1-5 | TRBV7-9 | NA | ASSLAPPGRLSQPQH
TRBJ2-1 | TRBV19 | TRBD2 | ASSSAGGLHEQF
TRBJ1-1 | TRBV2 | TRBD1 | ASRGTGPTEAF
TRBJ2-7 | TRBV19 | TRBD2 | ASSKGTSGSYEQY
TRBJ1-5 | TRBV5-8 | TRBD1 | ASSPGQGIGQPQH
TRBJ2-3 | TRBV6-5 | NA | ASRSSPGSDTQY
TRBJ1-2 | TRBV6-1 | NA | ASSVAQVFYGYT
TRBJ2-6 | TRBV28 | NA | ASSLENRWSNVLT
TRBJ2-1 | TRBV20-1 | TRBD2 | SASSGLAGEQF
TRBJ1-6 | TRBV13 | TRBD1 | ASSPWTGNSPLH
TRBJ1-4 | TRBV9 | TRBD1 | ASSAGRKGAISEKLF
TRBJ2-3 | TRBV28 | NA | ASSFGGASTDTQY
TRBJ1-2 | TRBV3-1/TRBV3-2 | TRBD1 | ASSQTGQNNLYGYT
TRBJ2-7 | TRBV10-3 | TRBD1 | AISETPDRGYEQY
TRBJ1-1 | TRBV7-9 | TRBD1 | ASSPRQGLNTEAF
TRBJ2-3 | TRBV29-1 | TRBD1 | SVWTGKVTDTQY
TRBJ2-1 | TRBV25-1 | NA | ASSEFLPLNAGDEQF
TRBJ2-1 | TRBV9 | NA | ASSVALADEQF
TRBJ1-2 | TRBV9 | NA | ASSVETGSYGYT
TRBJ1-5 | TRBV19 | TRBD1 | ASLQQGEAGTQPQH
TRBJ2-3 | TRBV27 | NA | ASSLSVLRRDTQY